This is a list of T cell receptor beta chains from one sample in a study of blood T cell repertoires in COVID-19. Sequencing was performed with immunoSEQ multiplex PCR; in TCRdb, only in-frame clones are kept and a portion is missing. The table has approximately 290,000 clones, 80% to 90% seen once. The sequenced sample was PBMCs or T cells enriched from blood (not recorded which). The source is a woman in her twenties or thirties who had recovered from COVID-19. Each CDR3 is given with its conserved first and last residue. D genes are given only for firm matches. The size entry is marked missing in some rows and otherwise reads once, few, many or a size class.

d_gene: TRBD2; j_gene: TRBJ2-3; v_gene: TRBV18; abundance: .; CDR3nt: TGTGCCAGCTCACCAGGACTAGCGGGGCCCTCTAGCACAGATACGCAGTATTTT; CDR3aa: CASSPGLAGPSSTDTQYF
d_gene: .; j_gene: TRBJ1-1; v_gene: TRBV5-5; abundance: .; CDR3nt: TGTGCCAGCAGCTTGCAGGAGAACACTGAAGCTTTCTTT; CDR3aa: CASSLQENTEAFF
d_gene: .; j_gene: TRBJ1-3; v_gene: TRBV6-5; abundance: .; CDR3nt: TGTGCCAGCGTCACTGGAAACACCATATATTTT; CDR3aa: CASVTGNTIYF
d_gene: .; j_gene: TRBJ1-3; v_gene: TRBV9; abundance: .; CDR3nt: TGTGCCAGCAGTGATGCGGGGGGTTCTGGAAACACCATATATTTT; CDR3aa: CASSDAGGSGNTIYF
d_gene: .; j_gene: TRBJ1-1; v_gene: TRBV6-5; abundance: few; CDR3nt: TGTGCCAGTATTCCCCGGGGTGGCGCTGAAGCTTTCTTT; CDR3aa: CASIPRGGAEAFF
d_gene: .; j_gene: TRBJ1-1; v_gene: TRBV18; abundance: .; CDR3nt: TGTGCCAGCTCACCACGCCCCGGCAGGGGTCACACTGAAGCTTTCTTT; CDR3aa: CASSPRPGRGHTEAFF
d_gene: TRBD2; j_gene: TRBJ2-2; v_gene: TRBV7-2; abundance: .; CDR3nt: TGTGCCGTCCAGGGAGCGGGATTTACCACTAACACCGGGGAGCTGTTTTTT; CDR3aa: CAVQGAGFTTNTGELFF
d_gene: TRBD1; j_gene: TRBJ1-2; v_gene: TRBV28; abundance: .; CDR3nt: TGTGCCAGCAGGCCGGGACAGGGTGGCAGTGGCTACACCTTC; CDR3aa: CASRPGQGGSGYTF
d_gene: .; j_gene: TRBJ2-7; v_gene: TRBV7-8; abundance: .; CDR3nt: TGTGCCAGCAGCTTCCAGGGCCTATGGTACGAGCAGTACTTC; CDR3aa: CASSFQGLWYEQYF
d_gene: TRBD2; j_gene: TRBJ2-5; v_gene: TRBV27; abundance: .; CDR3nt: TGTGCCAGCAGATTAGCGGGAGGGCCGGAGACCCAGTACTTC; CDR3aa: CASRLAGGPETQYF